These 16 T cell receptor beta chains originate from one sample sequenced in a study of blood T cells in healthy people across ages. Primed by a sample-barcoded 5' primer and a J-beta primer mix, a second PCR proceeded for roughly 7 to 11 cycles. TCRdb independently ran MiXCR on the 5' RACE reads; one entry per CDR3 protein. The table includes 600,000 or so distinct CDR3 sequences, 25% to 35% detected once. Sequencing was performed on blood. Source of these receptors: an elderly woman in good health.

The V gene is TRBV20-1, the J gene TRBJ2-3; TRBD2 aligns across 7 bases. CDR1 is DFQATT and CDR2 is SNEGSKA in the germline V gene (reference sequence). V shed 7 bases and J 2 bases; nucleotides not matched to a gene: 6. The CDR3 loop spans 13 amino acids. The CDR3 reads CSGGGVVTDTQYF. CDR3 nucleotides: TGCAGTGGTGGGGGGGTCGTCACAGATACGCAGTATTTT.

In this sample, this clonotype turned up many times. V is TRBV7-2 and J is TRBJ2-1; no firm D call. The germline V gene has CDR1 SGHTA and CDR2 FQGNSA. The CDR3 has 13 residues. Trimming cost V 2 bases and J 8 bases, with 10 bases left between them. The CDR3 here is CASSLISTHEQFF. The CDR3 DNA reads as TGTGCCAGCAGCTTAATATCGACGCATGAGCAGTTCTTC.

Comment on this clonotype: One junction end disagrees with the germline gene, perhaps due to a read error. Here the CDR3 reads CAGSQSGQGYYGYTF. CDR3 sequence (DNA): TGTGCCGGCAGCCAATCGGGACAGGGATACTATGGCTACACCTTC. The J gene is TRBJ1-2, the V gene TRBV3-1; 9 bases agree with TRBD1. Germline CDR1 and CDR2: LGHDT and YNNKEL (reference sequence). CDR3 size: 15 residues.

The genes are TRBV28 and TRBJ2-5, with D possibly matching TRBD1 (5 bases). Germline V gene lookup returns CDR1 MDHEN and CDR2 SYDVKM. This CDR3 contains 14 residues. V was trimmed by 7 bases and J by 1 base, leaving 13 bases between them. The CDR3 nucleotides read TGTGCCAGCACTAACTCACAGGCCCAAGAGACCCAGTACTTC. Protein: CASTNSQAQETQYF.

This clonotype showed up just a few times. The chain is built from TRBV20-1 and TRBJ1-1; D is ambiguous. Germline CDR1 is DFQATT and CDR2 is SNEGSKA (reference sequence). CDR3 size: 13 residues. V lost 1 base and J lost 1, with 7 bases in between. The CDR3 reads CSARGGWNTEAFF. The CDR3 DNA reads TGCAGTGCTAGAGGGGGTTGGAACACTGAAGCTTTCTTT.

This clonotype was seen ten or more times. J is TRBJ2-7 and V is TRBV20-1; D remains ambiguous. The germline V gene encodes CDR1 DFQATT and CDR2 SNEGSKA (reference sequence). V was clipped by 1 base and J by 3 bases, with 4 bases between them. The CDR3 length is 11 residues. The CDR3 nucleotides are TGCAGTGCTAGAGTCGGCTACGAGCAGTACTTC. Protein product: CSARVGYEQYF.

At least ten counts were recorded for this clonotype. The genes are TRBV9 and TRBJ2-5, with TRBD2 as a possible D gene (6 bases). V was trimmed by 2 bases and J by 0 bases, leaving 20 bases between them. CDR1 and CDR2 from the germline V gene are SGDLS and YYNGEE. The CDR3 spans 18 residues. The CDR3 protein is CASSVGRVRRANQETQYF. For the CDR3, the DNA is TGTGCCAGCAGCGTGGGAAGGGTCCGGAGGGCCAACCAAGAGACCCAGTACTTC.

The sample holds a few counts of this clonotype. The chain has TRBV18 and TRBJ2-5, with TRBD1 matching over 7 bases. Germline-derived CDR1 and CDR2 are KGHSH and LQKENI. The CDR3 sequence is 17 residues long. The V gene end was trimmed by 1 base and the J gene end by 11 bases; junction bases not matched to a gene: 19. CDR3 bases: TGTGCCAGCTCACCACTCCCAGGGGGAGAAGCGGTCAATGAGCAGTACTTC. Translated, it gives CASSPLPGGEAVNEQYF.

CDR3 protein: CASSQGLGLDEDTQYF. CDR3 DNA: TGCGCCAGCAGCCAAGGTTTGGGACTAGATGAAGATACGCAGTATTTT. This chain connects TRBV4-1 to TRBJ2-3; 8 bases are shared with TRBD2. The V and J ends lost 1 base and 5 bases, in that order; junction bases with no gene match: 8. This CDR3 comprises 16 residues. Looked up from germline, CDR1 is MGHRA and CDR2 is YSYEKL.

This clonotype occurred many times. The chain joins TRBV9 to TRBJ2-7; 7 positions match TRBD1. Germline CDR1 SGDLS, CDR2 YYNGEE. The CDR3 has 17 amino acids. The trim removed 4 bases at V and 2 bases at J, leaving 15 bases unmatched. The CDR3 sequence: CASSNRPDRVGTYEQYF. The CDR3 nucleotides read TGTGCCAGCAGCAACCGCCCCGACAGGGTAGGGACCTACGAGCAGTACTTC.

This clonotype has just one count. The rearrangement links TRBV7-9 to TRBJ2-5, with a tentative D call TRBD1 (5 bases). This CDR3 contains 16 residues. The V end was cut by 5 bases, the J end by 1 base, with 17 bases between. Germline loops: CDR1 SEHNR, CDR2 FQNEAQ (reference sequence). The CDR3 bases are TGTGCCAGCAGCACGACAGAGCCAAACTCCCAAGAGACCCAGTACTTC. Translation: CASSTTEPNSQETQYF. Supplemented by reference TRBV7-9 and TRBJ2-5, the full variable domain reads DTGVSQNPRHKITKRGQNVTFRCDPISEHNRLYWYRQTLGQGPEFLTYFQNEAQLEKSRLLSDRFSAERPKGSFSTLEIQRTEQGDSAMYLCASSTTEPNSQETQYFGPGTRLLVL.

Remarks on this clonotype: No conserved phenylalanine or tryptophan is present at the end of the CDR3, so a read error is the likely explanation. V usage is TRBV4-2 and J usage is TRBJ1-2; D unresolved. Germline loops: CDR1 LGHNA, CDR2 YNFKEQ. The length of the CDR3 is 14 residues. Trimming took 0 bases from V and 2 from J, leaving 7 bases between them. CDR3 sequence reads: CASSQEYGNYGYTL. DNA of the CDR3: TGTGCCAGCAGCCAAGAGTACGGGAACTATGGCTACACCCTC.

Comments on this clonotype: One end of the junction fails to match germline, which may point to a read error. The V and J genes are TRBV12-3 or TRBV12-4 and TRBJ2-3; 9 positions match TRBD1. The CDR3 spans 16 residues. This chain's CDR3 is CASSLGQGVIADAQYF. CDR3 sequence (DNA): TGTGCCAGCAGTTTAGGACAGGGGGTCATCGCAGATGCGCAGTATTTT.

The sample holds a few counts of this clonotype. This chain uses TRBV2 with TRBJ1-1; no firm D call. This CDR3 is built from 13 residues. Trimming removed 6 bases from V and 3 bases from J, with 11 bases in between. Germline assignment: CDR1 SNHLY and CDR2 FYNNEI. The CDR3 DNA is TGTGCCAGCAGCGGCGCAAGGTACACTGAAGCTTTCTTT. Protein product: CASSGARYTEAFF.

This chain links TRBV27 with TRBJ1-2; TRBD1 is a possible D gene (5 bases). V lost 0 bases to trimming and J lost 7 bases, with 9 bases between them. Germline loops: CDR1 MNHEY, CDR2 SMNVEV (reference sequence). The CDR3 runs 13 residues. CDR3 region: CASSLSRGLGYTF. DNA for the CDR3: TGTGCCAGCAGTTTATCAAGGGGTCTTGGCTACACCTTC.

Concerning this clonotype itself: The junction shows a germline mismatch at one end, possibly a read error. The chain combines TRBV4-3 with TRBJ2-2; D possibly corresponds to TRBD2 (6 bases). The germline CDR1 and CDR2 sequences are LGHNA and YSLEER. CDR3 length equals 14 residues. CDR3 loop: CASSQVSGDGERFF. Here the CDR3 DNA reads TGCGCCAGCAGCCAAGTCTCGGGGGACGGGGAGCGGTTTTTT.